This T cell receptor beta chain comes out of a study of blood T cell repertoires in COVID-19. Study at large: Acute and convalescent COVID-19 samples came from the United States, Italy and Spain. Sources were T cells, B-cell-depleted T cells, or PBMCs; the material itself was cDNA or gDNA.

V shed 6 bases and J 2 bases; nucleotides not matched to a gene: 5. The germline gives CDR1 ENHRY, CDR2 SYGVKD. The CDR3 extends over 14 amino acids. Authors' analysis steps: It was from reference gene primer amplification that nucleated cell counts were estimated. Method: immunoSEQ multiplex PCR; TCRdb's copy keeps in-frame clones and lacks some. V and J calls and clone size are those listed in that table; D and trimming were worked out from the DNA. The repertoire includes some 120,000 clones, approximately 80% of them detected once, and just under 7.5% sits in the top ten. This receptor was identified in a man between 65 and 85 years old with active or convalescent COVID-19. The specimen was peripheral blood. The genes are TRBV10-3 and TRBJ1-2; TRBD1 matches at 8 bases. CDR3 sequence reads: CAIRMGQANYGYTF. CDR3 in DNA: TGTGCCATCAGGATGGGACAGGCAAACTATGGCTACACCTTC.